This TCR beta chain originates from a study of long-term antiretroviral therapy in people with HIV. For the study at large: Earliest sampling preceded the 2015 immediate-ART recommendation by about a decade.

Findings of the study overall: ART adherence, viral resistance and therapy changes were undocumented.

In the case of this clone: The target antigen is unknown.

A v3.0 immunoSEQ assay was performed at survey level. Clones were read by immunoSEQ multiplex PCR, and TCRdb kept only the in-frame ones, dropping some. Of 25,000 to 35,000 clones listed, nearly 97% are singletons. With 1 base removed from V and 3 bases from J, the gap between germline ends came to 10 bases. Looked up from germline, CDR1 is SGHAT and CDR2 is FQNNGV. This CDR3 is 14 amino acids long. This sample comprised unsorted PBMCs, obtained 5.3 years after starting antiretroviral therapy. This clonotype originated in a man aged 25 to 45 with HIV. This chain uses TRBV11-2 with TRBJ2-7, with D perhaps matching TRBD1 (5 bases). CDR3 sequence reads: CASSLGQFLYEQYF. The CDR3 region has the DNA TGTGCCAGCAGCTTAGGACAGTTTCTCTACGAGCAGTACTTC.